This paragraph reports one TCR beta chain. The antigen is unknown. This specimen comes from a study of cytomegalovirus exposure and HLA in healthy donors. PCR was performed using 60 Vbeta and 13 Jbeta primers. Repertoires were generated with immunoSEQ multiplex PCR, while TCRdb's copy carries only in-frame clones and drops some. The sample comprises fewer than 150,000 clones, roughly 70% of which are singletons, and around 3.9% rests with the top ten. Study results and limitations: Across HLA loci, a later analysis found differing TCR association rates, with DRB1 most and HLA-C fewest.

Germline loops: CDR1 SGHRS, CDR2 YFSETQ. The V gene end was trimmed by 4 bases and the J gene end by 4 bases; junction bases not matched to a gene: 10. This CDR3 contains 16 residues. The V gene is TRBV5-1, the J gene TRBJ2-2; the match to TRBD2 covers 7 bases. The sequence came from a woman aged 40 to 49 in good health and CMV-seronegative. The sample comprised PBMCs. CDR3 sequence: CASSPGASGTTGELFF. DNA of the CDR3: TGCGCCAGCAGCCCCGGGGCTAGCGGAACCACCGGGGAGCTGTTTTTT.